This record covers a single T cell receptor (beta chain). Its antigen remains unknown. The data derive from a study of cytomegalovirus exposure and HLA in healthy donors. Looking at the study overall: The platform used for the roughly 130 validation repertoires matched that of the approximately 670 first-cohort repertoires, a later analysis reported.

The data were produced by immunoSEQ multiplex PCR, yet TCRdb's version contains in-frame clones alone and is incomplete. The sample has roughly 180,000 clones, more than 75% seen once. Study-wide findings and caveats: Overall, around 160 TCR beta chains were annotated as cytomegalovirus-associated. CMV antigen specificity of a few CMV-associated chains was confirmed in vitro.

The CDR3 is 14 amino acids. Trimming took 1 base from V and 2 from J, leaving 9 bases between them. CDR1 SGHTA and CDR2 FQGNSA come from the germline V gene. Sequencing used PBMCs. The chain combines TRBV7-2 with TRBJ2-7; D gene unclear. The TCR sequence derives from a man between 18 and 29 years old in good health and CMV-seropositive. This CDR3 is CASSLGQPPYEQYF. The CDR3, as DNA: TGTGCCAGCAGCTTAGGACAACCGCCCTACGAGCAGTACTTC.